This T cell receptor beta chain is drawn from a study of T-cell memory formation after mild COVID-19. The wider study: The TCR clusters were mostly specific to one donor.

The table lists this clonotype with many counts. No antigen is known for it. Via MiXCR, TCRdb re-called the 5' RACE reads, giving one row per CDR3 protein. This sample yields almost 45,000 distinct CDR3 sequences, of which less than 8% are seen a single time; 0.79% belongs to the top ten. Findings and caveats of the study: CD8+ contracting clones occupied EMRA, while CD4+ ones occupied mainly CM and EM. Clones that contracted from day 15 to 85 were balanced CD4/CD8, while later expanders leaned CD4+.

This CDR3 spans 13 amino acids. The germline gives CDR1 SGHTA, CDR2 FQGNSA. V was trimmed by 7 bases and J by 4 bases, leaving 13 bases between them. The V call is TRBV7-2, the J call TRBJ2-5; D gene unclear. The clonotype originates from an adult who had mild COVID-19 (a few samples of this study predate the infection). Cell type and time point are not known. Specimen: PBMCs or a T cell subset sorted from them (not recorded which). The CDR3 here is CASTHPSGETQYF. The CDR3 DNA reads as TGTGCCAGCACCCATCCGAGTGGAGAGACCCAGTACTTC.